This T cell receptor (beta chain) was observed in a study of blood T cell repertoires in COVID-19. Study in general: Sample material is recorded as cDNA or gDNA derived from T cells, B-cell-depleted T cells, or PBMCs.

As originally analysed: Nucleated cell counts were estimated from reference gene primer amplification. Sequencing used immunoSEQ multiplex PCR; TCRdb keeps in-frame clones, though not all of them. For V, J and clone size, that table is used; D and trimming come from the DNA. Of 180,000 or so clones in the sample, 70% to 90% were seen once. This CDR3 contains 15 residues. CDR1 is MNHEY and CDR2 is SMNVEV in the germline V gene (reference sequence). Trimming left V 6 bases short and J 0 bases short, with 12 bases between. This TCR came from an older woman with COVID-19, enrolled during active disease. The chain carries TRBV27 and TRBJ1-5; a possible D gene is TRBD1 (6 bases). Specimen: peripheral blood. The CDR3 is CASSLTGNSNQPQHF. The CDR3 nucleotides read TGTGCCAGCAGCCTGACAGGCAATAGCAATCAGCCCCAGCATTTT.